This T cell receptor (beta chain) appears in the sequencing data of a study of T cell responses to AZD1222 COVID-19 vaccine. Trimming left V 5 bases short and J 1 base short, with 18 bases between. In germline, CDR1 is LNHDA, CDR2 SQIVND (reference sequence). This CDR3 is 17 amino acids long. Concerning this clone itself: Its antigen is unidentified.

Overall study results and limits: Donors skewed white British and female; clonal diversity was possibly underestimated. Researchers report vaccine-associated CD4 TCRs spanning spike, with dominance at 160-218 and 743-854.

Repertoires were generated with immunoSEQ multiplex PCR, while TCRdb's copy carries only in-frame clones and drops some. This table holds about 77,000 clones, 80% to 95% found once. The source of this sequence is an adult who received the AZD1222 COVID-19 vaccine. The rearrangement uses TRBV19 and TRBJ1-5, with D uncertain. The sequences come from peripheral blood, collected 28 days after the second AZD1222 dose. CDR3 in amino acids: CASSANSLTVSNQPQHF. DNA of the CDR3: TGTGCCAGTAGTGCAAACAGCTTGACGGTCAGCAATCAGCCCCAGCATTTT.